The subject of this entry is one T cell receptor (beta chain). Its antigen is not known. Sorted-subset replicate PCR reactions were performed with 150 to 200 ng DNA, corresponding to roughly 27,000 T cell genomes. Using immunoSEQ multiplex PCR, the repertoire was profiled, and TCRdb retains in-frame clones only, with some absent. The table includes approximately 2,200,000 clones, approximately 94% detected once. The sample originates from a study of shared clonotypes between healthy human individuals. Findings of the study overall: Sharing across four donors was highest in naive CD4 (roughly 5%) and lowest in memory CD8 (roughly 0.4%).

V lost 2 bases to trimming and J lost 12 bases; unmatched junction nucleotides: 8. The length of the CDR3 is 14 residues. Germline loops: CDR1 LNHDA, CDR2 SQIVND (reference sequence). Naive-designated CD8 cells lacked CD45RO, were positively enriched for CCR7, and omitted terminally differentiated effector memory CD45RA+ cells. Caucasian adults living in Nashville, Tennessee, provided all samples. The sequencing sample was made of naive CD8+ T cells from PBMCs. This sequence was found in a man aged 18 to 30 in good health. Some clones in this sample may be carry-over from other donors' samples. The chain joins TRBV19 to TRBJ2-1, with TRBD2 identical over 9 bases. CDR3 protein: CASSILAGKAGQFF. The CDR3 DNA follows: TGTGCCAGTAGTATACTAGCGGGGAAGGCGGGGCAGTTCTTC.